The 17 T cell receptor beta chains listed next were all sequenced from one sample in a study of blood T cell repertoires in COVID-19. Profiled with immunoSEQ multiplex PCR; TCRdb holds only in-frame clones, not every one. The table lists about 320,000 clones, just under 90% of them singletons. The sample was peripheral blood. Receptors were obtained from a woman aged 25-40 years with COVID-19, enrolled during active disease.

The gene calls are TRBV6-1 and TRBJ2-3; D remains unclear. The CDR3 length is 17 residues. Germline V lookup: CDR1 MNHNS, CDR2 SASEGT. V was shortened by 2 bases and J by 0 bases, with 15 bases between the two germline ends. The CDR3: CASSEFGSRDSTDTQYF. The CDR3 bases are TGTGCCAGCAGTGAATTTGGTAGCCGAGATAGCACAGATACGCAGTATTTT.

This clone has a handful of counts. This same CDR3 is encoded by further DNA sequences in the sample. V is TRBV18 and J is TRBJ2-3; 8 bases agree with TRBD1. CDR1 is KGHSH and CDR2 is LQKENI in the germline V gene. J lost 0 bases, V lost 2 bases, and 1 base had no gene match. The CDR3 sequence is 15 residues long. The DNA of the CDR3 is TGTGCCAGCTCACCAAGGACAGGGAGCACAGATACGCAGTATTTT. The encoded protein is CASSPRTGSTDTQYF.

The J gene is TRBJ2-7, the V gene TRBV30; D is possibly TRBD2 (7 bases). The CDR3 extends over 15 amino acids. Trimming removed 0 bases at V and 2 bases at J, with 14 bases between. Per the germline V gene, CDR1 is GTSNPN and CDR2 is SVGIG (reference sequence). CDR3 in DNA: TGTGCCTGGAGTGTAACTGTAGGGGGGGCCTACGAGCAGTACTTC. It codes for CAWSVTVGGAYEQYF.

The chain links TRBV13 to TRBJ2-7, with 9 bases fitting TRBD1. Losses at the gene ends were 0 bases for V and 9 bases for J; bases not matched to a gene: 15. CDR3 length equals 17 residues. Germline CDR1 PRHDT, CDR2 FYEKMQ (reference sequence). The CDR3: CASSLGRGTGFAPGQYF. In DNA form, the CDR3 reads TGTGCCAGCAGCTTAGGCCGAGGGACAGGGTTCGCCCCTGGGCAGTACTTC.

This sequence joins TRBV7-8 and TRBJ2-2, with 10 nucleotides matching TRBD2. The V and J ends lost 5 bases and 4 bases, in that order; junction bases with no gene match: 4. CDR1 is SGHVS, CDR2 FQNEAQ, per germline. The CDR3 length is 15 residues. This chain's CDR3 is CASSPPSGGTGELFF. CDR3 nucleotide sequence: TGTGCCAGCAGCCCGCCTAGCGGGGGCACCGGGGAGCTGTTTTTT.

V usage is TRBV27 and J usage is TRBJ2-1, with 9 bases aligning to TRBD2. CDR3 length: 15 residues. CDR1 and CDR2 (germline): MNHEY, SMNVEV (reference sequence). V lost 3 bases and J lost 6; bases outside the gene matches: 6. In DNA, the CDR3 is TGTGCCAGCAGTTTGGGCGGGGGGGCCTTCAATGAGCAGTTCTTC. The encoded protein is CASSLGGGAFNEQFF.

The rearrangement uses TRBV28 and TRBJ1-5; 8 bases line up with TRBD1. After removal of 7 bases from V and 4 bases from J, the junction contained 6 bases not matched to a gene. Germline lookup yields CDR1 MDHEN and CDR2 SYDVKM. The length of the CDR3 is 14 residues. The CDR3 loop reads CASTVDRANQPQHF. The CDR3, as DNA: TGTGCCAGCACTGTGGACAGGGCAAATCAGCCCCAGCATTTT.

The chain uses TRBV29-1 and TRBJ2-5, with a possible D match to TRBD2 (5 bases). Germline V gene lookup returns CDR1 SQVTM and CDR2 ANQGSEA. CDR3 length: 12 amino acids. V lost 5 bases and J lost 4, with 11 bases in between. The DNA for the CDR3 is TGCAGCGTTACGGACGGGATAGAGACCCAGTACTTC. Encoded protein: CSVTDGIETQYF.

This rearrangement joins TRBV2 to TRBJ1-6, with unresolved D. The V end lost 8 bases, the J end lost 11 bases, and 16 bases lay between the germline ends. CDR3 length: 13 amino acids. Germline V gene lookup returns CDR1 SNHLY and CDR2 FYNNEI. CDR3 nucleotides: TGTGCCAGCGGAGAGACGGGGTGGACACCCCTCCACTTT. Translating gives CASGETGWTPLHF. Combining the CDR3 with reference TRBV2 and TRBJ1-6 gives the whole variable domain EPEVTQTPSHQVTQMGQEVILRCVPISNHLYFYWYRQILGQKVEFLVSFYNNEISEKSEIFDDQFSVERPDGSNFTLKIRSTKLEDSAMYFCASGETGWTPLHFGNGTRLTVT.

The chain recombines TRBV7-2 with TRBJ1-6; no clear D. The CDR3 runs to 15 residues. Germline CDR1 SGHTA, CDR2 FQGNSA. Trimming left V 0 bases short and J 7 bases short, with 10 bases between. Here the CDR3 reads CASSLATGVNSPLHF. The CDR3 DNA reads TGTGCCAGCAGCTTAGCGACGGGAGTGAATTCACCCCTCCACTTT.

V and J are TRBV7-2 and TRBJ2-5; 9 bases match TRBD2. CDR3 length: 16 residues. Trimming removed 5 bases from V and 4 bases from J; junction bases left unmatched: 11. CDR1 and CDR2 (germline): SGHTA, FQGNSA. This CDR3 reads CASSLRGAGGRETQYF. DNA for the CDR3: TGTGCCAGCAGCCTCCGCGGCGCGGGGGGGCGAGAGACCCAGTACTTC.

V usage is TRBV29-1 and J usage is TRBJ2-5; D may be TRBD1 (5 bases). V lost 5 bases and J 4 bases, leaving 23 bases between the germline ends. This CDR3 is 16 amino acids long. Germline V gene lookup returns CDR1 SQVTM and CDR2 ANQGSEA. The CDR3 loop is CSVSGRSRDGRETQYF. The DNA of the CDR3 is TGCAGCGTTTCCGGACGGAGCAGGGATGGAAGAGAGACCCAGTACTTC.

In regard to this clone: Germline and junction disagree at one end, which may indicate a read error. The CDR3 loop reads CASSPNPGQGNGQFF. The CDR3 region has the DNA TGTGCCAGCAGCCCTAACCCGGGACAGGGGAATGGGCAGTTCTTC. This chain links TRBV9 with TRBJ2-1, with TRBD1 matching 10 bases. Germline lookup yields CDR1 SGDLS and CDR2 YYNGEE. The CDR3 contains 15 residues.

The chain is built from TRBV2 and TRBJ2-1; a weak D match, TRBD2 (5 bases). The CDR3 is made up of 16 amino acids. CDR1 and CDR2 (germline): SNHLY, FYNNEI. The V end was cut by 2 bases, the J end by 4 bases, with 15 bases between. CDR3 nucleotide sequence: TGTGCCAGCAGTGAAATACAACTAGAGGGATACAATGAGCAGTTCTTC. Translated: CASSEIQLEGYNEQFF.

In DNA form, the CDR3 reads TGTGCCAGCAGCTCGAGACAGACTAATGAAAAACTGTTTTTT. It is translated as CASSSRQTNEKLFF. V is TRBV7-9 and J is TRBJ1-4; D perhaps matches TRBD1 (5 bases). The germline V and J ends were trimmed by 4 bases and 2 bases, with 8 bases remaining between them. Germline CDR1 reads SEHNR; CDR2 reads FQNEAQ (reference sequence). The CDR3 is made up of 14 amino acids.

This sequence joins TRBV19 and TRBJ1-2; D may be TRBD1 (5 bases). The CDR3 is 17 amino acids. Trimming shortened V by 5 bases and J by 3 bases, and 22 bases separated the two germline ends. The germline V gene encodes CDR1 LNHDA and CDR2 SQIVND (reference sequence). The CDR3, as DNA: TGTGCCAGTAGTGCTGGGGGGGACGAGGGGCGATACTATGGCTACACCTTC. Translated: CASSAGGDEGRYYGYTF.

V gene TRBV28 combines with J gene TRBJ1-1; 7 nucleotides align to TRBD1. This CDR3 has 14 amino acids. The junction had 8 bases not matched to a gene; V was cut back by 6 bases and J by 4 bases. Germline assignment: CDR1 MDHEN and CDR2 SYDVKM. The CDR3 spells CASSQTGLSTEAFF. Written as DNA, the CDR3 is TGTGCCAGCAGCCAGACAGGGTTGAGCACTGAAGCTTTCTTT.